This T cell receptor (beta chain) was identified in a study of T cells in Graves' hyperthyroidism and ophthalmopathy. This clonotype was observed a handful of times. The antigen remains undetermined. TCR beta CDR3 regions were amplified from RNA transcripts. The HTBI set primed first-round TCR CDR3 RT-PCR. TCRdb re-called the multiplex PCR reads with MiXCR, one entry per CDR3 protein. This sample has around 760,000 distinct CDR3 sequences, with roughly a third found just once. Whole-study results and caveats: With a median lead of around 5.9 months before onset, the model predicted ophthalmopathy.

The V gene end was trimmed by 10 bases and the J gene end by 1 base; junction bases not matched to a gene: 8. Germline assignment: CDR1 ENHRY and CDR2 SYGVKD. This CDR3 contains 14 residues. Input material: blood. The receptor comes from a woman aged 35 to 49 with Graves' hyperthyroidism. V and J are TRBV10-3 and TRBJ1-1, with TRBD1 identical over 8 bases. Here the CDR3 DNA reads TGTGCCAGCCTAACAGGGGGTTCGAACACTGAAGCTTTCTTT. Amino acids: CASLTGGSNTEAFF.